A single sample gave rise to the 29 T cell receptor beta chains below, sequenced in a study of T cell repertoires in cytomegalovirus infection. One entry per CDR3 protein results from TCRdb running MiXCR on the reads. This sample has approximately 630,000 distinct CDR3 sequences, with roughly a quarter found just once. Material: CD8+ T cells from PBMCs. The receptors were gathered from a human donor in good health (CMV status not recorded). Some clones in this sample may be carry-over from other donors' samples.

This clonotype was observed at least ten times. The rearrangement joins TRBV7-2 to TRBJ2-1; D may be TRBD2 (5 bases). The V gene lost 3 bases and the J gene lost 2 bases, with 11 bases spanning the gap. In germline, CDR1 is SGHTA, CDR2 FQGNSA. CDR3 size: 15 residues. CDR3 sequence reads: CASSFLSGPYNEQFF. The CDR3, as DNA: TGTGCCAGCAGCTTTCTCAGCGGTCCCTACAATGAGCAGTTCTTC.

The DNA of the CDR3 is TGTCGGCTGCGGGGTTTGGCAGATACGCAGTATTTT. As protein: CRLRGLADTQYF. The J gene is TRBJ2-3, the V gene TRBV7-9, with D possibly matching TRBD2 (6 bases). This CDR3 region has 12 residues. The germline CDR1 and CDR2 sequences are SEHNR and FQNEAQ (reference sequence).

This clonotype was seen repeatedly, ten times or more. The V call is TRBV7-3, the J call TRBJ2-3, with 8 bases fitting TRBD2. CDR3 size: 15 residues. Germline lookup yields CDR1 SGHTA and CDR2 FQGTGA. V shed 3 bases and J 2 bases; nucleotides not matched to a gene: 4. Here the CDR3 DNA reads TGTGCCAGCAGCTTCCGGGGGGGCCCCACAGATACGCAGTATTTT. Encoded protein: CASSFRGGPTDTQYF.

The chain has TRBV29-1 and TRBJ2-1; 8 positions agree with TRBD2. The junction had 4 bases not matched to a gene; V was cut back by 6 bases and J by 3 bases. This CDR3 is 13 amino acids long. Germline-derived CDR1 and CDR2 are SQVTM and ANQGSEA. The CDR3 DNA follows: TGCAGCGTGTTTAGCGGGGACTACAATGAGCAGTTCTTC. This translates into CSVFSGDYNEQFF.

This clonotype was seen at least ten times. V usage is TRBV20-1 and J usage is TRBJ1-2, with 9 bases matching TRBD1. The CDR3 length is 14 residues. V shed 3 bases, J shed 1 base, and the junction held 3 bases outside the gene matches. Looked up from germline, CDR1 is DFQATT and CDR2 is SNEGSKA (reference sequence). The CDR3 DNA follows: TGCAGTGCTAGGGACAGGGGCTTTAACTATGGCTACACCTTC. Amino acids: CSARDRGFNYGYTF.

This chain uses TRBV20-1 with TRBJ2-1, with D perhaps matching TRBD1 or TRBD2 (5 bases each). CDR1 and CDR2 from the germline V gene are DFQATT and SNEGSKA (reference sequence). This CDR3 region has 15 residues. With 6 bases removed from V and 4 bases from J, the gap between germline ends came to 19 bases. CDR3 region: CSAIRRLRGYNEQFF. The DNA for the CDR3 is TGCAGTGCAATCAGACGGTTGAGGGGTTACAATGAGCAGTTCTTC.

The J gene is TRBJ2-7, the V gene TRBV7-6; the match to TRBD2 covers 12 bases. The CDR3 runs 16 residues. V was pared by 5 bases and J by 0 bases, with 5 bases of the junction left unmatched. CDR1 is SGHVS, CDR2 FNYEAQ, per germline. In DNA form, the CDR3 reads TGTGCCAGCAGCCCTAGCGGGGGGGCAACCTCCTACGAGCAGTACTTC. It encodes CASSPSGGATSYEQYF.

This clonotype was seen more than once but under ten times. V gene TRBV20-1 combines with J gene TRBJ1-5; 7 nucleotides match TRBD1. This CDR3 comprises 14 residues. Unmatched junction bases numbered 7, after V lost 4 bases and J lost 4 bases. Germline V CDR1 and CDR2: DFQATT, SNEGSKA (reference sequence). CDR3 protein: CSATLGQENQPQHF. CDR3 nucleotide sequence: TGCAGTGCTACCCTTGGACAGGAGAATCAGCCCCAGCATTTT.

The CDR3 region is CSAKEGFEAFF. CDR3 in DNA: TGCAGCGCCAAAGAAGGGTTTGAAGCTTTCTTT. This sequence joins TRBV29-1 and TRBJ1-1; D gene uncertain. The V gene lost 7 bases and the J gene lost 7 bases, with 13 bases spanning the gap. CDR1 and CDR2 from the germline V gene are SQVTM and ANQGSEA. CDR3 length equals 11 residues.

This clonotype has ten or more counts. The chain joins TRBV12-3 or TRBV12-4 to TRBJ2-1, with D perhaps assigned TRBD1 or TRBD2 (5 bases each). V was shortened by 8 bases and J by 7 bases, with 9 bases between the two germline ends. The CDR3 contains 11 residues. The CDR3 sequence is CASGTDNEQFF. The CDR3 nucleotides are TGTGCCAGCGGGACGGATAATGAGCAGTTCTTC.

The chain has TRBV20-1 and TRBJ2-5; D unclear. Germline CDR1 DFQATT, CDR2 SNEGSKA (reference sequence). V shed 1 base and J shed 4 bases, with 25 bases lying between them. The CDR3 has 18 amino acids. The CDR3, as DNA: TGCAGTGCTAGAGTCAAGTTTCTCAGACCCCGGCTCGGAGAGACCCAGTACTTC. This gives the protein CSARVKFLRPRLGETQYF.

This clonotype has a handful of counts. The chain recombines TRBV5-1 with TRBJ2-5; D might be TRBD1 (6 bases). Germline V gives CDR1 SGHRS, CDR2 YFSETQ. The V end was cut by 4 bases, the J end by 5 bases, with 27 bases between. The CDR3 covers 18 residues. The CDR3 bases are TGCGCCAGCAGCCCGGACCCCCCTTGGACAGCGAGGGTGGAGACCCAGTACTTC. Translating gives CASSPDPPWTARVETQYF.

The J gene is TRBJ2-1, the V gene TRBV6-2 or TRBV6-3; D tentatively reads TRBD1 or TRBD2 (5 bases each). The V gene lost 3 bases and the J gene lost 8 bases, with 20 bases spanning the gap. Germline CDR1 and CDR2: MNHEY and SVGEGT. The CDR3 is 16 amino acids. CDR3 sequence reads: CASSYFTGTNNDEQFF. In nucleotides, the CDR3 is TGTGCCAGCAGTTATTTTACCGGGACCAACAACGATGAGCAGTTCTTC.

The chain employs TRBV20-1 and TRBJ2-3; the match to TRBD2 covers 10 bases. J was trimmed by 7 bases and V by 0 bases; bases with no gene match: 10. The germline CDR1 and CDR2 sequences are DFQATT and SNEGSKA (reference sequence). The CDR3 extends over 16 amino acids. The CDR3, as DNA: TGCAGTGCTAGAGATAAGGCTAGCGGGGGTTCGAATACGCAGTATTTT. Residues: CSARDKASGGSNTQYF.

This clonotype has more than one count but fewer than ten. This chain joins TRBV6-6 and TRBJ2-3; either TRBD1 or TRBD2 may supply D (5 bases each). The germline CDR1 and CDR2 sequences are MNHNY and SVGAGI (reference sequence). This CDR3 spans 14 amino acids. The V gene lost 10 bases and the J gene lost 8 bases, with 22 bases spanning the gap. CDR3 nucleotides: TGTGCCACCCTTTTGGGGACCAAGAAGGGTACGCAGTATTTT. It yields the protein CATLLGTKKGTQYF.

This chain uses TRBV18 with TRBJ2-7; D may be TRBD1 (6 bases). The CDR3 extends over 16 amino acids. Germline V gene data show CDR1 as KGHSH and CDR2 as LQKENI. Trimming cost V 1 base and J 0 bases, with 13 bases left between them. The CDR3 protein is CASSPLDRRSSYEQYF. CDR3 DNA sequence: TGTGCCAGCTCACCACTTGACAGGAGGAGCTCCTACGAGCAGTACTTC.

The chain couples TRBV14 to TRBJ2-7; D unclear. This CDR3 is built from 14 residues. V was trimmed by 2 bases and J by 5 bases, leaving 13 bases between them. Germline-derived CDR1 and CDR2 are SGHDN and FVKESK. This CDR3 is CASSQFLDGHEQYF. The CDR3 nucleotides read TGTGCCAGCAGCCAATTCCTGGACGGGCACGAGCAGTACTTC.

The rearrangement joins TRBV13 to TRBJ1-2, with a weak D call TRBD1 (5 bases). V lost 8 bases and J 2 bases, leaving 15 bases between the germline ends. In germline, CDR1 is PRHDT, CDR2 FYEKMQ (reference sequence). The CDR3 consists of 14 residues. As DNA, the CDR3 is TGTGCCAGCGACTCCGGGGACGGAAACTATGGCTACACCTTC. The encoded protein is CASDSGDGNYGYTF.

The CDR3 sequence: CASSPWTGEQETQYF. The CDR3 DNA reads TGTGCCAGCAGCCCCTGGACAGGAGAGCAAGAGACCCAGTACTTC. The chain combines TRBV13 with TRBJ2-5; 7 nucleotides align to TRBD1. Germline CDR1 PRHDT, CDR2 FYEKMQ (reference sequence). The V and J ends lost 5 bases and 2 bases, in that order; junction bases with no gene match: 8. CDR3 length: 15 residues.

This clonotype was found once. The chain links TRBV10-3 to TRBJ2-2; D unclear. From germline, CDR1 is ENHRY and CDR2 SYGVKD. This CDR3 is built from 14 residues. The V end lost 4 bases, the J end lost 5 bases, and 11 bases lay between the germline ends. CDR3 bases: TGTGCCATCAGTGGGGTTAGCTTGACCGGGGAGCTGTTTTTT. It yields the protein CAISGVSLTGELFF.

This clonotype appeared a few times. The chain combines TRBV9 with TRBJ2-7; 7 nucleotides match TRBD2. J was trimmed by 4 bases and V by 7 bases; bases with no gene match: 8. The CDR3 runs to 13 residues. From germline, CDR1 is SGDLS and CDR2 YYNGEE. In DNA, the CDR3 is TGTGCCAGCCCGGGGGGTTCCAGGTACGAGCAGTACGTC. This encodes CASPGGSRYEQYV.

The chain combines TRBV12-5 with TRBJ2-3; the D is unclear. The CDR3 sequence is 12 residues long. Trimming took off 1 base at V and 6 bases at J, with 5 bases between the two ends. The V gene's germline CDR1 is LGHNT and CDR2 FRNRAP. DNA of the CDR3: TGTGCTAGTGGTTTGGGACTGGATACGCAGTATTTT. Protein product: CASGLGLDTQYF.

This clonotype was seen repeatedly, ten times or more. This chain joins TRBV29-1 and TRBJ1-2; no firm D call. The CDR3 has 13 amino acids. V was cut by 0 bases and J by 6 bases, with 11 bases left in between. Germline assignment: CDR1 SQVTM and CDR2 ANQGSEA. CDR3 sequence reads: CSVEDGTADGYTF. CDR3 in DNA: TGCAGCGTTGAAGATGGCACAGCGGATGGCTACACCTTC.

This clonotype appeared many times. The chain joins TRBV7-9 to TRBJ1-2, with 9 bases fitting TRBD1. This CDR3 has 13 amino acids. The V gene end was trimmed by 5 bases and the J gene end by 6 bases; junction bases not matched to a gene: 4. CDR1 SEHNR and CDR2 FQNEAQ come from the germline V gene (reference sequence). CDR3 coding DNA: TGTGCCAGCAGCCTGGGACAGGGACATGGCTACACCTTC. Protein: CASSLGQGHGYTF.

This clonotype came up many times. The V gene is TRBV13, the J gene TRBJ2-5; tentatively, D is TRBD1 or TRBD2 (5 bases each). The V gene lost 4 bases and the J gene lost 1 base, with 10 bases spanning the gap. Germline assignment: CDR1 PRHDT and CDR2 FYEKMQ (reference sequence). CDR3 size: 14 residues. Written as DNA, the CDR3 is TGTGCCAGCAGCTCATGGGGGTTCCAAGAGACCCAGTACTTC. Translating it yields CASSSWGFQETQYF.

This chain uses TRBV7-3 with TRBJ2-2; tentative D call: TRBD1 (6 bases). The CDR3 totals 16 residues. Germline loops: CDR1 SGHTA, CDR2 FQGTGA. V was cut by 6 bases and J by 5 bases, with 19 bases left in between. The CDR3 region is CASSLVRRGRTGELFF. The CDR3 DNA reads as TGTGCCAGCAGTCTCGTCCGCAGGGGACGGACCGGGGAGCTGTTTTTT.

Remarks on this clonotype: The junction differs from germline at one of its ends, possibly a read error. V and J are TRBV5-6 and TRBJ2-1; D unclear. This CDR3 spans 12 amino acids. The germline CDR1 and CDR2 sequences are SGHDT and YYEEEE. Here the CDR3 DNA reads TGTGCCAGCAGCCCCAGAGGACGGCACCGTACCTTC. This codes for CASSPRGRHRTF.

This clonotype was seen ten or more times. The chain carries TRBV7-9 and TRBJ2-3; the match to TRBD2 covers 12 bases. The V gene end was trimmed by 4 bases and the J gene end by 6 bases; junction bases not matched to a gene: 11. Germline values: CDR1 SEHNR, CDR2 FQNEAQ (reference sequence). This CDR3 has 17 residues. CDR3 amino acids: CASSSATSGGSWDTQYF. The CDR3 bases are TGTGCCAGCAGCTCGGCGACTAGCGGGGGATCCTGGGATACGCAGTATTTT.

This chain joins TRBV20-1 and TRBJ2-7, with TRBD1 identical over 7 bases. The CDR3 consists of 14 residues. V was clipped by 4 bases and J by 0 bases; unmatched bases: 6. Germline V CDR1 and CDR2: DFQATT, SNEGSKA (reference sequence). The CDR3 DNA follows: TGCAGTGCTATTGGCAGGGGGACCTCCTACGAGCAGTACGTC. The encoded protein is CSAIGRGTSYEQYV.